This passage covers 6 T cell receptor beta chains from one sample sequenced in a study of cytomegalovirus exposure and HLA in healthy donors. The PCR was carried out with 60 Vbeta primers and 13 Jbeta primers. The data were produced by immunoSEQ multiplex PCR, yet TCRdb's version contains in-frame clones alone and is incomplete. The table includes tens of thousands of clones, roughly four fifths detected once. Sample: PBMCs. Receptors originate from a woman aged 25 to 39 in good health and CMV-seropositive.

The CDR3 nucleotides read TGCAGCGTTGTCGGGACAGGGCTCTACGAGCAGTACTTC. Its protein product is CSVVGTGLYEQYF. This chain joins TRBV29-1 and TRBJ2-7; TRBD1 agrees at 9 bases. Looked up from germline, CDR1 is SQVTM and CDR2 is ANQGSEA. J lost 3 bases, V lost 4 bases, and 4 bases had no gene match. The CDR3 sequence is 13 residues long.

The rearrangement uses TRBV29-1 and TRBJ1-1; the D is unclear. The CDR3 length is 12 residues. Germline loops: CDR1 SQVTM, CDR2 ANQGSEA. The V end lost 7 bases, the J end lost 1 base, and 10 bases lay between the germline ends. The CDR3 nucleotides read TGCAGCGCCTTCAGGCAGAACACTGAAGCTTTCTTT. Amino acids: CSAFRQNTEAFF. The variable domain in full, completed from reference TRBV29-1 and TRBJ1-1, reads SAVISQKPSRDICQRGTSLTIQCQVDSQVTMMFWYRQQPGQSLTLIATANQGSEATYESGFVIDKFPISRPNLTFSTLTVSNMSPEDSSIYLCSAFRQNTEAFFGQGTRLTVV.

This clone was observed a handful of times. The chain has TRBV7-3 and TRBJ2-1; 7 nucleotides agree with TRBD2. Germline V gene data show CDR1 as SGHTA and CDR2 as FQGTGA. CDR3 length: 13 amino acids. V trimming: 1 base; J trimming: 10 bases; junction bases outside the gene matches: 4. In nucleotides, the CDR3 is TGTGCCAGCAGCTTAAGGGGGAGGGACGAGCAGTTCTTC. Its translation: CASSLRGRDEQFF.

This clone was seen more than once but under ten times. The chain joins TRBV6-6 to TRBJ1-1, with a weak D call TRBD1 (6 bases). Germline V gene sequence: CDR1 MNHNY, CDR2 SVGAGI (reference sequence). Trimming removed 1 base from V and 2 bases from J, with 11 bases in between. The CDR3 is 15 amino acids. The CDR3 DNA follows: TGTGCCAGCAGTTACTTGGGACAACCCAACACTGAAGCTTTCTTT. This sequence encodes CASSYLGQPNTEAFF.

Written as DNA, the CDR3 is TGTGCCAGCAGTTCGTACAGGGGAGACACTGAAGCTTTCTTT. Translation gives CASSSYRGDTEAFF. The rearrangement links TRBV28 to TRBJ1-1; 7 bases line up with TRBD1. V dropped 4 bases and J dropped 3; count of bases not matched to a gene: 5. CDR3 length: 14 residues. From germline, CDR1 is MDHEN and CDR2 SYDVKM.

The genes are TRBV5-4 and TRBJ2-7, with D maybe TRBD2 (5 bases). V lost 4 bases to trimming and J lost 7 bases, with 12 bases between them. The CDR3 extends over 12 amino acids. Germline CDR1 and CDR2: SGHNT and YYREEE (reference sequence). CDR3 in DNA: TGTGCCAGCAGCCCCACCAGCGGAGAGCAGTACTTC. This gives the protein CASSPTSGEQYF.